This T cell receptor (beta chain) originates from a study of cytomegalovirus exposure and HLA in healthy donors. V lost 6 bases and J lost 3, with 11 bases in between. CDR1 is MNHEY, CDR2 SMNVEV, per germline (reference sequence). This CDR3 has 13 residues. General observations from the study: A later analysis found TCR association rates differed by HLA locus, highest for DRB1 and lowest for HLA-C. Diagnosis of cytomegalovirus status made by the classifier reportedly showed high specificity and sensitivity.

Primers for the PCR totalled 60 Vbeta and 13 Jbeta. The assay was immunoSEQ multiplex PCR, and TCRdb's table has in-frame clones only and misses some. The table includes around 130,000 clones, about 74% detected once. Remarks on this clone: Its specificity is unknown.

The chain combines TRBV27 with TRBJ1-1; TRBD1 might be the D (6 bases). Sequencing used PBMCs. The clonotype comes from a man aged 35-49 years in good health and CMV-seropositive. As DNA, the CDR3 is TGTGCCAGCAGCCAGGGGTGGGACACTGAAGCTTTCTTT. Translation: CASSQGWDTEAFF.